This T cell receptor (beta chain) comes out of a study of PD-1 blockade in classical Hodgkin lymphoma. Overall study findings and caveats: By cycle point C4D1, TCR diversity had risen significantly in CD4+ cells (but not CD8+ cells). Those starting nivolumab under 1 year post-ASCT were excluded.

Turning to this clone: What it binds is unknown.

Autologous stem cell transplantation was followed by relapse in every patient, and brentuximab vedotin exposure varied. Complete response, partial response or progressive disease made up the best responses. The table came from immunoSEQ multiplex PCR; TCRdb's copy has only in-frame clones and leaves some out. The sample carries about 14,000 clones, about four fifths recorded once. This material consisted of peripheral blood mononuclear cells (PBMCs), taken at baseline. This receptor was identified in a human donor with classical Hodgkin lymphoma.

DNA for the CDR3: TGTGCCAGCAGTACTACGGGGGGGAACACTGAAGCTTTCTTT. Its protein product is CASSTTGGNTEAFF. The chain combines TRBV2 with TRBJ1-1, with D possibly TRBD1 on 5 matching bases. Germline V gives CDR1 SNHLY, CDR2 FYNNEI. This CDR3 comprises 14 residues. V was trimmed by 5 bases and J by 1 base, leaving 11 bases between them.